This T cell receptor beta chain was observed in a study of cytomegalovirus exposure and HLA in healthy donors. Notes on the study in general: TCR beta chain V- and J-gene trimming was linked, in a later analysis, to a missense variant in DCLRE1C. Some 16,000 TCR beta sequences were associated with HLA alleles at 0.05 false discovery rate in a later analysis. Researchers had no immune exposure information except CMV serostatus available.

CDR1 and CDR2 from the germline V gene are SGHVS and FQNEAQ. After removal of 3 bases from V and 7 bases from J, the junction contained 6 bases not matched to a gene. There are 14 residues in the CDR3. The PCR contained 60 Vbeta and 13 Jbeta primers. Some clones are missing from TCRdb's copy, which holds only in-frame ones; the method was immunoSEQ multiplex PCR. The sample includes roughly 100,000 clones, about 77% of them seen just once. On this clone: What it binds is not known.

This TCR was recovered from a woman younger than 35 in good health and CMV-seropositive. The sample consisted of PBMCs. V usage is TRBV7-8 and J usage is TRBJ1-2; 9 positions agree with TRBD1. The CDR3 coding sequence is TGTGCCAGCAGCTTCGGGACAGGGATCGGTGGCTACACCTTC. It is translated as CASSFGTGIGGYTF.